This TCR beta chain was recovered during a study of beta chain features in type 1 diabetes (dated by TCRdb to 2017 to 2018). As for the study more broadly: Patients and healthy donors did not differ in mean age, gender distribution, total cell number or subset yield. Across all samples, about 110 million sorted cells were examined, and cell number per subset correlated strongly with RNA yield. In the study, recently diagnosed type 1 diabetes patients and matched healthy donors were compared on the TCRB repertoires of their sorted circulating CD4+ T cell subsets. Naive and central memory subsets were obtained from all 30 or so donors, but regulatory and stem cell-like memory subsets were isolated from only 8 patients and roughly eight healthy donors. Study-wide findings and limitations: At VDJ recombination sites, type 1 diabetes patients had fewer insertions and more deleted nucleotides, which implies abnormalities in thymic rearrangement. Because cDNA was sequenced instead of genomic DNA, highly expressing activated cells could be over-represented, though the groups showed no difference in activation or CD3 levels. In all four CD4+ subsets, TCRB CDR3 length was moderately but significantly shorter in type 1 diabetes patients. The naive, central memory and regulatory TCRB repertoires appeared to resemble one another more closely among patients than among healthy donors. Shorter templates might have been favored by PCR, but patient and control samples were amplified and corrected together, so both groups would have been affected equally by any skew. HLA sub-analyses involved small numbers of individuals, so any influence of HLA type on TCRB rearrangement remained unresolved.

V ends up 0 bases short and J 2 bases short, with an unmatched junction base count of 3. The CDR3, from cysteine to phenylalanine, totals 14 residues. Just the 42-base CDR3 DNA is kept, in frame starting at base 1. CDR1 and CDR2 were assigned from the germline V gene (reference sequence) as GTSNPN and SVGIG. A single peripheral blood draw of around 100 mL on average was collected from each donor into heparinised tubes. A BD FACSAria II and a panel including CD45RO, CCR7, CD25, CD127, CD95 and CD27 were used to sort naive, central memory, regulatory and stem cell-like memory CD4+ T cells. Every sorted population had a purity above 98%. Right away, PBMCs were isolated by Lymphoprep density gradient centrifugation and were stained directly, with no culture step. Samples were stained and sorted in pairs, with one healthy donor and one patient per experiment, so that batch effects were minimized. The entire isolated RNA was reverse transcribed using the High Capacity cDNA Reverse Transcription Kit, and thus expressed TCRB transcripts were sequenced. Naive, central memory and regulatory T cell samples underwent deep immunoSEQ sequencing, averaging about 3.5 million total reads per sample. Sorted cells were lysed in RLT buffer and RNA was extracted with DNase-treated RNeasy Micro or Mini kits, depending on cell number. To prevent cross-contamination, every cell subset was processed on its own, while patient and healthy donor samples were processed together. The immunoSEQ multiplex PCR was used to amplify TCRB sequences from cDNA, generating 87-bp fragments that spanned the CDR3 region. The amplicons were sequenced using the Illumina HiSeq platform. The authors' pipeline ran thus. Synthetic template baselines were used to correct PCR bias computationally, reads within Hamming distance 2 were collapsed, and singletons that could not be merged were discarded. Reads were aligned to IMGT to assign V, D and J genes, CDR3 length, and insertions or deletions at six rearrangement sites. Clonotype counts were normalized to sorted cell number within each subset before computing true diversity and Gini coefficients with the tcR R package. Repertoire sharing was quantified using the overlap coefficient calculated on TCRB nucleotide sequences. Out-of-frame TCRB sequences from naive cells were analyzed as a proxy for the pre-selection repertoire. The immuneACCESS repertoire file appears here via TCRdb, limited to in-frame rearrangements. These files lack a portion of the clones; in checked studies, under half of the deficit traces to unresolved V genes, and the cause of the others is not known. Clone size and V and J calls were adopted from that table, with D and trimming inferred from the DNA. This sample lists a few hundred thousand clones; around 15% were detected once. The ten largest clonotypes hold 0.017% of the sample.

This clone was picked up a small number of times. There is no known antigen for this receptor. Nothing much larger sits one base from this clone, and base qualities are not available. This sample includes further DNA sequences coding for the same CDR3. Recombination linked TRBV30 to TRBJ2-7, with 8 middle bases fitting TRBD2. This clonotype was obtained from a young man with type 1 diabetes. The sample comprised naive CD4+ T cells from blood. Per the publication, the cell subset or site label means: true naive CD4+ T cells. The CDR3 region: CAWSVPGRAYEQYF. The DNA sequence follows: TGTGCCTGGAGTGTACCCGGGAGGGCCTACGAGCAGTACTTC.